Sequencing of this TCR beta chain was carried out in a study of vaccination effects on CD4 cells after COVID-19 (dated 2022 in TCRdb). Some background on the complete study: Each participant got two doses of an mRNA SARS-CoV-2 vaccine, either BNT162b2 or mRNA-1273. In both COVID-19 convalescent patients and infection-naive vaccine recipients, the study compared SARS-CoV-2 spike-specific CD4+ TCR repertoires from before mRNA vaccination with those from after it. Altogether, around 9 COVID-19 convalescent patients and a handful of SARS-CoV-2-naive healthy vaccine recipients made up the full study. The Oncomine TCR Beta short-read assay on an Illumina iSeq 100 was used to sequence cultures from other donors in the study.

This clone was found once. The antigen this receptor binds is unknown. Nothing much larger sits one base from this clone, and base qualities are not available. Library method: the immunoSEQ multiplex PCR assay. DNA from the cultured, isolated CD4+ T cells was subjected to TCR beta CDR3 sequencing. Processing in the source paper ran as follows. Non-productive TCR sequences were removed and reads were trimmed to the CDR3 region, keeping CDR3s of at least 7 amino acids. Antigen-specific clonotypes were identified using the MANAFEST web app by comparison of expansion in peptide wells against reference cultures. Positive clones required FDR<0.05 expansion versus reference and all other wells, odds ratio above 5, and frequency above 0.1% in two replicate wells. Clonotypes significantly expanded in SARS-CoV-2 spike wells and in at least one common cold coronavirus spike condition were defined as cross-reactive. CDR3 similarity was assessed by Levenshtein distance using the stringdist R package, and unrooted trees were constructed with ape in R 3.6.1. TCRdb took over this immuneACCESS table, retaining in-frame rearrangements with V and J assigned. Such tables are incomplete; in checked studies, under half of the missing clones stem from an unresolved V gene, and the remainder is unexplained. The V and J calls and clone size are taken from that table; D and trimming were inferred from the DNA. This sample is represented by about 43,000 clones; 70% to 80% of them were singletons. The ten largest make up 10% to 12% of the sample.

V loses 4 bases of germline sequence and J loses 1 base, and the interval between the two ends is 13 bases. Looking up the germline V gene (reference sequence) yields CDR1 LNHDA and CDR2 SQIVND. Counted from cysteine to phenylalanine, this CDR3 has 15 amino acids. Here the CDR3 DNA is all that survives: 45 bases in frame from base 1. To identify antigen-specific CD4+ T cell clonotypes by their expansion, the ViraFEST assay first stimulated PBMC with viral peptide pools and then applied TCR sequencing. After around 10 days of culture, CD4+ T cells were isolated with the EasySep CD4+ T cell isolation kit. Healthy vaccine recipients had no prior SARS-CoV-2 infection, confirmed by negative nucleocapsid antibodies before and after vaccination. Roughly 2 million PBMC per well were cultured in IMDM with roughly 5% human AB serum, around 10 IU/ml IL-2 and gentamicin, plus 10 ug/ml peptides. Half of the culture medium was replaced with fresh IL-2-containing medium on days 3 and 7. Unless noted otherwise, every peptide stimulation condition was cultured in triplicate wells. Using Ficoll-Paque Plus gradient centrifugation, PBMC were separated from whole blood and then either used fresh or cryopreserved at -140C. The overlapping peptide pools covered the spike proteins of SARS-CoV-2 and of the common cold coronaviruses HCoV-NL63, HCoV-OC43 and HCoV-229E. The QIAamp micro DNA kit was used to extract genomic DNA from the cultured CD4+ T cells.

Points the paper makes about the study in general: Among healthy vaccine recipients, nearly all vaccine-induced clones were SARS-CoV-2 mono-reactive, and only 1 of 255 was cross-reactive with common cold coronaviruses. Limitations of the study were the small number of convalescent patients and the absence of early post-infection timepoints. Marked clonal contraction was observed in both infection-induced and vaccine-induced clones at late post-vaccination timepoints, consistent with waning T cell responses.

The sequence is built from TRBV19 and TRBJ1-1; the D region possibly corresponds to TRBD1 (6 bases align). The clonotype was recovered from a human donor who received a COVID-19 vaccine. Sequenced material: CD4+ T cells from PBMCs cultured with SARS-CoV-2 spike peptides, taken before COVID-19 vaccination. The meaning of the sample's cell subset or site label: SARS-CoV-2 spike overlapping peptide pool stimulation. The CDR3 protein sequence reads: CASSNRGAGNTEAFF. The DNA sequence reads TGTGCCAGTAGTAATAGGGGGGCCGGGAACACTGAAGCTTTCTTT. The full variable domain, completed from the reference TRBV19 and TRBJ1-1 proteins outside the CDR3, reads DGGITQSPKYLFRKEGQNVTLSCEQNLNHDAMYWYRQDPGQGLRLIYYSQIVNDFQKGDIAEGYSVSREKKESFPLTVTSAQKNPTAFYLCASSNRGAGNTEAFFGQGTRLTVV.